This T cell receptor (beta chain) was documented in a study of regulatory T cells in long-lasting Graves disease. CDR1 and CDR2 (germline): SQVTM, ANQGSEA. The CDR3 covers 12 residues. Trimming took 5 bases from V and 3 from J, leaving 8 bases between them. As to time point: persistent/refractory GD, antithyroid drugs over 5 years with positive TRAb. The TCR library used RNA extracted from PBMCs. CDR3 regions were amplified by Arm-PCR using iRepertoire HTBI primers to build TCR beta libraries. MiXCR, applied by TCRdb to the multiplex PCR reads, yields one record per CDR3 protein. The table shows hundreds of thousands of distinct CDR3 sequences, with around 20% occurring only once.

Here the sequenced sample was peripheral blood mononuclear cells (PBMCs), taken when the disease was refractory, from a patient treated with antithyroid drugs. The rearrangement links TRBV29-1 to TRBJ2-1; D not resolved. This TCR derives from a female donor with Graves disease. CDR3 DNA sequence: TGCAGCGTTCCGACCGTCTACAATGAGCAGTTCTTC. It yields the protein CSVPTVYNEQFF.